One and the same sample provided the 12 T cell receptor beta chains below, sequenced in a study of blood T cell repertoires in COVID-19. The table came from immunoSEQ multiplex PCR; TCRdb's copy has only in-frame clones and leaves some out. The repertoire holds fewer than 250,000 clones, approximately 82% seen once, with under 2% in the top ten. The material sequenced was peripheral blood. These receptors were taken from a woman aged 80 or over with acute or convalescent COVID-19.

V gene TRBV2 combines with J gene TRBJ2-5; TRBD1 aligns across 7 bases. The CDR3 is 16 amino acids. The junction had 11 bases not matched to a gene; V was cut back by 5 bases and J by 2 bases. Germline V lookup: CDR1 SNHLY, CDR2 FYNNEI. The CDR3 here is CASSRFRGTSQETQYF. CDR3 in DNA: TGTGCCAGCAGTCGCTTCAGGGGGACGAGTCAAGAGACCCAGTACTTC. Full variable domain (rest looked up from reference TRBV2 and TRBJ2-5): EPEVTQTPSHQVTQMGQEVILRCVPISNHLYFYWYRQILGQKVEFLVSFYNNEISEKSEIFDDQFSVERPDGSNFTLKIRSTKLEDSAMYFCASSRFRGTSQETQYFGPGTRLLVL.

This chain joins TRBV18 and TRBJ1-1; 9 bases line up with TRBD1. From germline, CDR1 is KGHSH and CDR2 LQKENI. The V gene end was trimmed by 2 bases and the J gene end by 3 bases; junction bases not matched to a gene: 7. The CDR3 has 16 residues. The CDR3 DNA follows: TGTGCCAGCTCACCAACTGGAACAGGGGGCTACACTGAAGCTTTCTTT. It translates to CASSPTGTGGYTEAFF.

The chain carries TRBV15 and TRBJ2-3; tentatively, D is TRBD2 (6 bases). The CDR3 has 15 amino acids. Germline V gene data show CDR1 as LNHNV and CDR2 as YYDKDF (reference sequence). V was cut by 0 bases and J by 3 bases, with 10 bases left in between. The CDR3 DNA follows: TGTGCCACCAGCAGAGATCAACTAGCAACAGATACGCAGTATTTT. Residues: CATSRDQLATDTQYF.

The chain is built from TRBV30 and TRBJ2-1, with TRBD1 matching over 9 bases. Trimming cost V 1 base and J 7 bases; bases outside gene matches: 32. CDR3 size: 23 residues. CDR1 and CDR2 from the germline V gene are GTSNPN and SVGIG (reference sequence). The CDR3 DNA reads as TGTGCCTGGAGTGGTTGGGACAGGGTTGCTGGCCGCAGTTACCGAGCCTCTGGTAATGAGCAGTTCTTC. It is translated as CAWSGWDRVAGRSYRASGNEQFF.

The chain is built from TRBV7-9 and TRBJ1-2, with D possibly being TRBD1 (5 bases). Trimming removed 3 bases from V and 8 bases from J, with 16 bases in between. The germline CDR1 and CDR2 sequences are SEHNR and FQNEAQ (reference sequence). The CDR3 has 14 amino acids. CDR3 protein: CASSFRDLRGGYTF. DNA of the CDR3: TGTGCCAGCAGCTTTCGGGACCTCCGGGGGGGCTACACCTTC.

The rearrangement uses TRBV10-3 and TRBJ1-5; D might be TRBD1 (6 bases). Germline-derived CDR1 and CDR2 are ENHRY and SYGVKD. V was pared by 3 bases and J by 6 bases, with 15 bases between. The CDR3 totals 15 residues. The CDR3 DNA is TGTGCCATCAGTGAACAGGGATCGCAAGGTCAGCCCCAGCATTTT. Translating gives CAISEQGSQGQPQHF.

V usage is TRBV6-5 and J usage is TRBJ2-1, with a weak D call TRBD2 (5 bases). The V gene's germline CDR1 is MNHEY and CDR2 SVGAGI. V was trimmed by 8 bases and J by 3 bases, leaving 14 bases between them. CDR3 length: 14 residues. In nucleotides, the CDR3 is TGTGCCAGCCGTACTTACGGGGACTACAATGAGCAGTTCTTC. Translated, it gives CASRTYGDYNEQFF.

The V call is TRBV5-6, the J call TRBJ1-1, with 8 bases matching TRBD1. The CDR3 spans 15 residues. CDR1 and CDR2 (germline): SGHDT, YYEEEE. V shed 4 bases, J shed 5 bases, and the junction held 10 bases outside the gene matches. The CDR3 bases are TGTGCCAGCAGCCCTCAGGGGGCGCTTTCGACTGAAGCTTTCTTT. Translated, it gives CASSPQGALSTEAFF.

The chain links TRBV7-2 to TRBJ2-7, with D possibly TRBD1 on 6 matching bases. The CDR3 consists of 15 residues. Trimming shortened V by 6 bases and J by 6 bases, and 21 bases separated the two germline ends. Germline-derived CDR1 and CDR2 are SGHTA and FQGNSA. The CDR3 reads CASSLQGSREGEQYF. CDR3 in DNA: TGTGCCAGCAGTCTACAGGGATCTCGTGAAGGCGAGCAGTACTTC. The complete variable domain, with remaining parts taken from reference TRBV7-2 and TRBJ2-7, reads GAGVSQSPSNKVTEKGKDVELRCDPISGHTALYWYRQSLGQGLEFLIYFQGNSAPDKSGLPSDRFSAERTGGSVSTLTIQRTQQEDSAVYLCASSLQGSREGEQYFGPGTRLTVT.

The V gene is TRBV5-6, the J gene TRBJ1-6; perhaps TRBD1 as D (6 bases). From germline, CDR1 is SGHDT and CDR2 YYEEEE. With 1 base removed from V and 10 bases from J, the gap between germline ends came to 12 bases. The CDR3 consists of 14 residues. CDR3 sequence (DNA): TGTGCCAGCAGCTTGACCAGGGGAGGGTCACCCCTCCACTTT. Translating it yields CASSLTRGGSPLHF.

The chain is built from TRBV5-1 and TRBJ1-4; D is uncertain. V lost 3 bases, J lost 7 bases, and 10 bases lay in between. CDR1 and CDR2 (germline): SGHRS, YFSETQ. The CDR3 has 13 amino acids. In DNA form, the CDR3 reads TGCGCCAGCAGCTCGCGGATGGGTGAAAAACTGTTTTTT. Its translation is CASSSRMGEKLFF.

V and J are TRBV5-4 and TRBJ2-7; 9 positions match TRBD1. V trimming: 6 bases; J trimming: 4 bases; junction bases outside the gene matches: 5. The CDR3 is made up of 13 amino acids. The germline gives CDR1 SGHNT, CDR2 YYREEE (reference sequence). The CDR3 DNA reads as TGTGCCAGCAATCGGGACAGGGATTACGAGCAGTACTTC. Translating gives CASNRDRDYEQYF.